The 10 T cell receptor beta chains listed next were all sequenced from one sample in a study of T-cell reconstitution after alpha-beta-depleted transplantation in children. Overall study results and limits: T-cell numbers and diversity, one year after transplant, stemmed largely from T cells that were newly produced.

Preparation of the TCRbeta library was carried out with unique molecular identifiers. Each CDR3 protein gets one entry after TCRdb re-called the PCR reads with MiXCR. This table holds about 300,000 distinct CDR3 sequences, roughly 7.8% found once. No antigen is known for these receptors. The sequencing used peripheral blood, collected 360 days after TCRalphabeta/CD19-depleted stem cell transplant. These receptors were taken from a female patient between 2 and 15 years old who had a stem cell transplant for Fanconi anemia, so the T cells may come from the graft donor.

V gene TRBV10-3 combines with J gene TRBJ2-7; TRBD2 might be the D (5 bases). The germline gives CDR1 ENHRY, CDR2 SYGVKD. V gave up 2 bases and J gave up 6 bases, with 17 bases separating them. CDR3 size: 15 residues. The CDR3 bases are TGTGCCATCAGTGAGGAGGAGGATTACGATGGCGAGCAGTACGTC. Translating it yields CAISEEEDYDGEQYV.

Of note for this clonotype: Without the conserved terminal phenylalanine or tryptophan, this CDR3 likely stems from a read error. This chain uses TRBV3-1 with TRBJ2-7, with D perhaps being TRBD1 or TRBD2 (5 bases each). Trimming took off 4 bases at V and 0 bases at J, with 10 bases between the two ends. Germline CDR1 LGHDT, CDR2 YNNKEL (reference sequence). This CDR3 region has 14 residues. The CDR3 here is CASSPGRSSYEQYS. CDR3 in DNA: TGTGCCAGCAGCCCGGGACGGAGCTCCTACGAGCAGTACTCC.

In its sample, this clonotype was seen a few times. J is TRBJ2-5 and V is TRBV7-9, with 11 bases that match TRBD2. The length of the CDR3 is 16 residues. CDR1 and CDR2 from the germline V gene are SEHNR and FQNEAQ (reference sequence). V lost 4 bases, J lost 3 bases, and 7 bases stayed unmatched. Here the CDR3 reads CASSSPSGGPKETQYF. The CDR3 bases are TGTGCCAGCAGCTCCCCTAGCGGGGGGCCGAAAGAGACCCAGTACTTC.

Points on this clonotype: This may come from a read error, since a much larger clone is one base off. The chain couples TRBV29-1 to TRBJ2-5, with D unclear. This CDR3 comprises 13 residues. The V gene's germline CDR1 is SQVTM and CDR2 ANQGSEA. In DNA form, the CDR3 reads TGCAGCGTTGAAGACCCCTTTATTAGCACCCAGTGCTTC. Its translation is CSVEDPFISTQCF.

The chain uses TRBV7-8 and TRBJ2-7; D is unclear. CDR1 is SGHVS and CDR2 is FQNEAQ in the germline V gene. CDR3 size: 16 residues. With 1 base removed from V and 2 bases from J, the gap between germline ends came to 15 bases. CDR3 in DNA: TGTGCCAGCAGCTTAGTCTCTAATGTCGTGGCCTACGAGCAGTACTTC. This gives the protein CASSLVSNVVAYEQYF.

This clonotype was counted ten times or more. The chain carries TRBV7-2 and TRBJ2-2, with TRBD2 as a possible D gene (6 bases). The germline V gene has CDR1 SGHTA and CDR2 FQGNSA. Deletions cut 5 bases from V and 5 bases from J, with 21 bases between. This CDR3 is built from 17 residues. The CDR3 is CASSPFGSGIETGELFF. The CDR3 coding sequence is TGTGCCAGCAGCCCCTTCGGTAGCGGTATCGAAACCGGGGAGCTGTTTTTT.

This clonotype has ten or more counts. The chain carries TRBV20-1 and TRBJ2-7; no clear D gene. V was cut by 7 bases and J by 0 bases, with 10 bases left in between. The CDR3 has 12 residues. Germline values: CDR1 DFQATT, CDR2 SNEGSKA (reference sequence). The CDR3 region is CSVSGGSYEQYF. CDR3 nucleotides: TGCAGTGTATCGGGTGGCTCCTACGAGCAGTACTTC.

The sample holds many counts of this clonotype. The chain joins TRBV29-1 to TRBJ1-2, with D uncertain. This CDR3 contains 13 residues. With 3 bases removed from V and 5 bases from J, the gap between germline ends came to 13 bases. In germline, CDR1 is SQVTM, CDR2 ANQGSEA. This CDR3 is CSVDPPRVYGYTF. The DNA for the CDR3 is TGCAGCGTTGACCCCCCCCGGGTATATGGCTACACCTTC. The full variable domain, its missing parts supplied by reference TRBV29-1 and TRBJ1-2, is SAVISQKPSRDICQRGTSLTIQCQVDSQVTMMFWYRQQPGQSLTLIATANQGSEATYESGFVIDKFPISRPNLTFSTLTVSNMSPEDSSIYLCSVDPPRVYGYTFGSGTRLTVV.

Only a few counts were recorded for this clonotype. The CDR3 sequence: CASTWAIGSPESETQYF. The CDR3 DNA reads as TGTGCCAGCACGTGGGCCATCGGCTCCCCGGAATCAGAGACCCAGTACTTC. This chain joins TRBV2 and TRBJ2-5; no reliable D call. Germline values: CDR1 SNHLY, CDR2 FYNNEI. Trimming removed 7 bases at V and 4 bases at J, with 25 bases between. The CDR3 sequence is 17 residues long.

Note on this clonotype: The junction and the germline gene differ at one end; a read error may be behind it. CDR3: CASSHATPPGANVLSF. The CDR3 DNA is TGCGCCAGCAGCCACGCCACCCCCCCTGGGGCCAACGTCCTGAGTTTC. The chain links TRBV4-3 to TRBJ2-6; D perhaps matches TRBD1 (5 bases). Germline V gene data show CDR1 as LGHNA and CDR2 as YSLEER. The CDR3 is 16 amino acids.